These 11 T cell receptor beta chains were all obtained from the same sample, sequenced in a study of CD8 T cells in ankylosing spondylitis (dated by TCRdb to the late 2010s). Results and caveats for the whole study, not just this receptor: A TCR beta motif made up of several highly homologous amino acid variants appeared to be characteristic of blood from ankylosing spondylitis patients.

These receptors' antigens are unknown. Libraries were constructed by 5' RACE. The instrument was an Illumina HiSeq 2500. In TCRdb, the public reads were trimmed at Q25 with fastp and aligned with MiXCR, with productive beta chains retained. Here each entry gathers all rows of one CDR3 protein and keeps the most common genes and DNA. This sample gives fewer than 550,000 distinct CDR3 sequences in total; about 5.7% of them show up just once. The top ten hold under 4.5% of the sample. Material: blood, either unsorted or a sorted T cell fraction (not recorded which). These receptors all come from a male donor with ankylosing spondylitis.

This clonotype was seen repeatedly, ten times or more. This chain links TRBV20-1 with TRBJ2-5; D is uncertain. Trimming left V 6 bases short and J 0 bases short, with 11 bases between. Germline CDR1 and CDR2: DFQATT and SNEGSKA (reference sequence). The CDR3 is 13 residues long. The CDR3 region is CSATDRNQETQYF. In DNA, the CDR3 is TGCAGTGCCACCGACCGAAACCAAGAGACCCAGTACTTC.

This clonotype was seen a handful of times. J is TRBJ2-7 and V is TRBV11-1; 8 bases are shared with TRBD2. Germline assignment: CDR1 SGHAT and CDR2 FQDESV (reference sequence). The CDR3 totals 20 residues. Germline trimming cut 4 bases from V and 5 bases from J; bases unmatched to any gene: 25. The CDR3 sequence: CASSYPVGRAGLPRIHEQYF. In DNA, the CDR3 is TGTGCCAGCAGCTACCCTGTCGGGAGGGCCGGGCTTCCACGAATCCACGAGCAGTACTTC.

This clonotype has a count of ten or more. The genes are TRBV20-1 and TRBJ2-7; no definite D call. V shed 5 bases and J shed 6 bases, with 11 bases lying between them. The germline CDR1 and CDR2 sequences are DFQATT and SNEGSKA (reference sequence). The CDR3 length is 11 residues. CDR3 amino acids: CSAQTQTEQYF. In DNA form, the CDR3 reads TGCAGTGCTCAGACCCAGACCGAGCAGTACTTC.

This clonotype was detected ten times or more. CDR3 loop: CSAKSGGGRNEKLFF. CDR3 in DNA: TGCAGTGCTAAAAGCGGGGGTGGGAGAAATGAAAAACTGTTTTTT. V is TRBV20-1 and J is TRBJ1-4, with a weak D call TRBD1 (5 bases). V gave up 4 bases and J gave up 5 bases, with 17 bases separating them. The germline gives CDR1 DFQATT, CDR2 SNEGSKA (reference sequence). The CDR3 spans 15 residues.

This clonotype was recorded many times. CDR3 loop: CASSLRQGAAGGYTF. In DNA form, the CDR3 reads TGTGCCAGCAGTTTACGGCAGGGGGCAGCGGGTGGCTACACCTTC. This sequence joins TRBV12-3 or TRBV12-4 and TRBJ1-2, with 8 bases that match TRBD1. V was clipped by 2 bases and J by 7 bases; unmatched bases: 9. The CDR3 runs 15 residues.

The sample holds many counts of this clonotype. The CDR3: CSARQNLDSGYTF. The CDR3 DNA follows: TGCAGCGCACGACAGAATCTAGACTCGGGCTACACCTTC. The gene calls are TRBV29-1 and TRBJ1-2, with D possibly TRBD1 on 5 matching bases. Between the trimmed V and J ends, which lost 7 bases and 8 bases, there was a span of 20 bases. CDR3 size: 13 residues. Germline CDR1 and CDR2: SQVTM and ANQGSEA.

This clonotype has a handful of counts. The rearrangement links TRBV28 to TRBJ2-3, with D possibly matching TRBD1 (6 bases). CDR1 is MDHEN, CDR2 SYDVKM, per germline. V lost 3 bases, J lost 6 bases, and 13 bases lay in between. This CDR3 region has 14 residues. In DNA form, the CDR3 reads TGTGCCAGCAGTTTGTTGCGACAGGCGGATACGCAGTATTTT. Encoded protein: CASSLLRQADTQYF.

The chain recombines TRBV11-2 with TRBJ2-3; 14 bases map to TRBD2. The CDR3 spans 20 residues. V lost 4 bases and J lost 2; bases outside the gene matches: 14. Germline V CDR1 and CDR2: SGHAT, FQNNGV. The CDR3 DNA reads TGTGCCAGCAGCTCTAAAGGACAGGGACTAGCGGGGGCCTCCACAGATACGCAGTATTTT. Protein product: CASSSKGQGLAGASTDTQYF.

This clonotype was counted at least ten times. At one end the junction does not follow the germline gene, possibly because of a read error. The V gene is TRBV12-3 or TRBV12-4, the J gene TRBJ2-7; D remains unclear. The CDR3 is 14 amino acids. The CDR3 nucleotides are TGTGCCAGCAGCTTAGACCACCTCACCTACGAGCAGTACTTC. The encoded protein is CASSLDHLTYEQYF.

The V gene is TRBV5-1, the J gene TRBJ2-7, with 11 bases matching TRBD1. This CDR3 is built from 15 residues. Germline lookup yields CDR1 SGHRS and CDR2 YFSETQ. Trimming removed 2 bases from V and 6 bases from J; junction bases left unmatched: 7. The CDR3 DNA sequence: TGCGCCAGCAGCTTCGGACAGGGGGCGGTGGGCGAGCAGTACTTC. Protein product: CASSFGQGAVGEQYF.

Many counts were recorded for this clonotype. This chain uses TRBV5-1 with TRBJ1-2; D perhaps matches TRBD1 (5 bases). Germline V gene data show CDR1 as SGHRS and CDR2 as YFSETQ. The CDR3 sequence is 15 residues long. Trimming took off 5 bases at V and 4 bases at J, with 18 bases between the two ends. CDR3 in DNA: TGCGCCAGCAGTTCCCTTGACGGAGGGGCCTATGGCTACACCTTC. Amino acids: CASSSLDGGAYGYTF.